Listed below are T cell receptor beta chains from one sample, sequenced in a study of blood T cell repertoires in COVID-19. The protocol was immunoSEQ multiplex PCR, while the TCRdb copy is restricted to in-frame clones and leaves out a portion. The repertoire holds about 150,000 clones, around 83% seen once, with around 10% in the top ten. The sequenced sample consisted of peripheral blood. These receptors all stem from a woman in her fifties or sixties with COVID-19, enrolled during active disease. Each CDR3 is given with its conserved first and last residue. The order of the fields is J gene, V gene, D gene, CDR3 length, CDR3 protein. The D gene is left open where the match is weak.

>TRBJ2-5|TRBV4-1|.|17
CASSLPRRQQYQETQYF
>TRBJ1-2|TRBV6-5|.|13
CASSYSRLDGYTF
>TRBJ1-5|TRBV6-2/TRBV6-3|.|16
CASSSRGRGSNQPQHF
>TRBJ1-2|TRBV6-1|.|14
CASSEVGGNYGYTF
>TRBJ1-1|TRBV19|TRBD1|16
CASSNRDRGLGTEAFF
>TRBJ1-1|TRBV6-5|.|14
CASSLGQGRTEAFF
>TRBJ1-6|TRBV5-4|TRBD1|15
CASRTGQGYNSPLHF
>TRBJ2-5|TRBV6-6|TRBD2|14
CASRGSGGGETQYF
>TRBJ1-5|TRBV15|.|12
CATSTDFQPQHF
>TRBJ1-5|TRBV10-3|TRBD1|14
CATGQGLSNQPQHF
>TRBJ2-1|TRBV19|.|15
CASSIDSSSYNEQFF
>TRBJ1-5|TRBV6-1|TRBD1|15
CASSDYRGLGQPQHF
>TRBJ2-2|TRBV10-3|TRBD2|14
CAISAGGDTGELFF
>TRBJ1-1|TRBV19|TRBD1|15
CASRPDRGWNTEAFF
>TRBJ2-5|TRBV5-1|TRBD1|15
CASSLEGRGLETQYF
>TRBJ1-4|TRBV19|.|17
CASSVTGTSRRNEKLFF
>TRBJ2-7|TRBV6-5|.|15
CASRLAPYPPYEQYF
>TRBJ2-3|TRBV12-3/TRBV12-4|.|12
CASTLDKAPQYF
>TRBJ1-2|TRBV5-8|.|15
CASSLFSVRVYGYTF
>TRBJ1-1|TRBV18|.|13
CASSQGGNTEAFF
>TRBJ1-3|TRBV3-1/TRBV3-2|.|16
CASSPSTGPSGNTIYF
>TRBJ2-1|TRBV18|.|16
CASSPPGNRHNNEQFF
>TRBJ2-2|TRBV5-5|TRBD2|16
CASSLFGGGPVGELFF
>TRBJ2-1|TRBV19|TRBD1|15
CASSRGGEPYNEQFF
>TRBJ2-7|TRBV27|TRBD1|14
CASSFLDRAYEQYF
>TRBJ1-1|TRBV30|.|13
CAWSGARMTEAFF
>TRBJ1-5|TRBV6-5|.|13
CASSYRETQPQHF
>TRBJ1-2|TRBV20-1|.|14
CSASPGTYNYGYTF
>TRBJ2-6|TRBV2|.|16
CASGVGRGSGANVLTF
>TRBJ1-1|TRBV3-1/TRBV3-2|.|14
CASSQDGGLHEAFF
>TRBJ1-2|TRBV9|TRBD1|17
CASSVGDTGASVYGYTF
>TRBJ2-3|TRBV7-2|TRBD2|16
CASSPGTSGGQGTQYF
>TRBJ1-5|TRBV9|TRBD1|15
CASSPWDRSNQPQHF
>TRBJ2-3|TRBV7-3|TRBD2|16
CASSPRVAGEVNTQYF
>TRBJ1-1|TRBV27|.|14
CASSLSVQLSEAFF
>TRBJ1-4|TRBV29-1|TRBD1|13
CSVAGQANEKLFF
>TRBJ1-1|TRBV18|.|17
CASSPQKTGSGHTEAFF
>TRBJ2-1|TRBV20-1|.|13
CSASPRTPNEQFF
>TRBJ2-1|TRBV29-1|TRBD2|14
CSPRLAVIRDEQFF
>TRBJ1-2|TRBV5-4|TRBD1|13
CASSLAGGDGYTF
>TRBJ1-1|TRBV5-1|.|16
CASSLGQGLLTTEAFF
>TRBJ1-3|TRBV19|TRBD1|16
CATTDVLTGRRNTIYF
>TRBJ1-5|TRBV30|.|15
CAWSEDSYSNQPQHF
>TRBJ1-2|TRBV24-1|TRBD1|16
CATSDSTGAINYGYTF
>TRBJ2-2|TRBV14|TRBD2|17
CASSQYMAGGNTGELFF
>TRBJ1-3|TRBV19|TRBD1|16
CASSRGGGLSGNTIYF
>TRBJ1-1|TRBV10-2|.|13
CASLRAGDTEAFF
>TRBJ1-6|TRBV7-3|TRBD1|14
CASSRTGGGSPLHF
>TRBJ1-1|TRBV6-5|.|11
CASSTPQVAFF
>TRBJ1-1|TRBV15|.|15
CATSRDARGNTEAFF
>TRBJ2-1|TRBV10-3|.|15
CAISEEGQPYNEQFF
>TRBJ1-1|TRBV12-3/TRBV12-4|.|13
CASSLDRGTEAFF
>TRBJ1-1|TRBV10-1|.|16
CASSESVGRVNTEAFF
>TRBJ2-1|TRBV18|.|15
CASSPGGSSYNEQFF
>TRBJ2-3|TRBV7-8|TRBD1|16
CASSLDTGGYTDTQYF